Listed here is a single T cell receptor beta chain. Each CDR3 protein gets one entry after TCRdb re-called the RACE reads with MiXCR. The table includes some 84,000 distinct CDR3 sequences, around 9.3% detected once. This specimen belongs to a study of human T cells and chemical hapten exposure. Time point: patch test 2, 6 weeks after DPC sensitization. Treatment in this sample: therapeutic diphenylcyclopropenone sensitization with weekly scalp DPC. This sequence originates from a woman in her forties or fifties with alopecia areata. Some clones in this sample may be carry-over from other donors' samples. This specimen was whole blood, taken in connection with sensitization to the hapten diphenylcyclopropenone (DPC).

The CDR3 protein is CATLEGQGKTGELFF. The CDR3 DNA sequence: TGTGCCACCCTCGAGGGACAGGGGAAAACCGGGGAGCTGTTTTTT. The chain uses TRBV7-9 and TRBJ2-2, with 10 bases lining up with TRBD1. The CDR3 spans 15 residues. The germline V gene encodes CDR1 SEHNR and CDR2 FQNEAQ (reference sequence). Unmatched junction bases numbered 10, after V lost 10 bases and J lost 5 bases.